This T cell receptor beta chain stems from a study of blood T cells in healthy people across ages. There are 14 residues in the CDR3. The V end was cut by 0 bases, the J end by 4 bases, with 12 bases between. The germline V gene encodes CDR1 DFQATT and CDR2 SNEGSKA (reference sequence). With a J-beta primer mix and a sample-barcoded 5' primer, a second PCR ran about 6 to 11 cycles. Each TCR beta cDNA got a 12-nucleotide random molecular identifier. Via MiXCR, TCRdb re-called the 5' RACE reads, giving one row per CDR3 protein. The sample holds about 1.8 million distinct CDR3 sequences, 40% to 55% seen once. Drawing of peripheral blood yielded roughly 9.8 milliliters from each donor. Per sample, extraction of total RNA gave at least 5.5 micrograms in every case.

This sequence was found in a middle-aged woman in good health. The rearrangement links TRBV20-1 to TRBJ1-2, with D possibly matching TRBD1 (5 bases). Input material: blood. Written as DNA, the CDR3 is TGCAGTGCTAGAGATCCCAGGGTTATCTATGGCTACACCTTC. Protein: CSARDPRVIYGYTF.